This TCR beta chain was profiled in a study of blood T cells in healthy people across ages. Broader study findings: More naive CD4+ cells and higher diversity were found in long-lived than in aged donors.

With a J-beta primer mix and a sample-barcoded 5' primer, a second PCR ran about 6 to 11 cycles. Via MiXCR, TCRdb re-called the 5' RACE reads, giving one row per CDR3 protein. The repertoire holds 750,000 to 850,000 distinct CDR3 sequences, with around a quarter as singletons. Each of the donors had approximately 10 milliliters of peripheral blood drawn into EDTA-treated Vacutainer tubes. Regarding this clonotype: Its antigen is unidentified.

V was shortened by 3 bases and J by 3 bases, with 17 bases between the two germline ends. This CDR3 is built from 17 residues. Germline CDR1 LGHNA, CDR2 YSLEER. The same sample was also used in a study of T cells of mothers and their children.

The sample consisted of blood. The receptor's source is a boy younger than 18 in good health. The chain links TRBV4-3 to TRBJ2-2; unclear D gene. The CDR3 is CASSQPPLLGDTGELFF. The CDR3 DNA follows: TGCGCCAGCAGCCAGCCCCCTCTCCTAGGTGACACCGGGGAGCTGTTTTTT.